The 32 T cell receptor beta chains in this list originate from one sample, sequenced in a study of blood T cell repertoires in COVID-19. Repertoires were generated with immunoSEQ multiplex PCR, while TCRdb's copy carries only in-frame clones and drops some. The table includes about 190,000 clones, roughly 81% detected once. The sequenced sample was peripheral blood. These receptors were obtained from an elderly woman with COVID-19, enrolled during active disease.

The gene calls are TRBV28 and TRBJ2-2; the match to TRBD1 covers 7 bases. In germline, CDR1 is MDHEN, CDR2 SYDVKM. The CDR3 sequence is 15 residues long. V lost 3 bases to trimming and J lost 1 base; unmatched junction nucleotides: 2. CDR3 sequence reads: CASSLTGMNTGELFF. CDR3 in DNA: TGTGCCAGCAGTTTGACAGGGATGAACACCGGGGAGCTGTTTTTT.

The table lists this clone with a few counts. The CDR3 is CASSRSSSRHEQYF. The CDR3 nucleotides are TGTGCCAGCAGTCGGTCGTCTAGCCGACACGAGCAGTACTTC. The chain joins TRBV5-4 to TRBJ2-7, with D possibly matching TRBD2 (5 bases). Germline V gene sequence: CDR1 SGHNT, CDR2 YYREEE (reference sequence). CDR3 length: 14 residues. Trimming pared 5 bases from V and 5 bases from J, leaving 17 bases between. The full variable domain, with the rest looked up from reference TRBV5-4 and TRBJ2-7, is ETGVTQSPTHLIKTRGQQVTLRCSSQSGHNTVSWYQQALGQGPQFIFQYYREEENGRGNFPPRFSGLQFPNYSSELNVNALELDDSALYLCASSRSSSRHEQYFGPGTRLTVT.

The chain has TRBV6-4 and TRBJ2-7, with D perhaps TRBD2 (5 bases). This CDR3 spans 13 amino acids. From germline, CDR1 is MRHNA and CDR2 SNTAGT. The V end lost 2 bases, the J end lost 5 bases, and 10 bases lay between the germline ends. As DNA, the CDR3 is TGTGCCAGCAGTGACGTCTGGGGAGACGAGCAGTACTTC. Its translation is CASSDVWGDEQYF.

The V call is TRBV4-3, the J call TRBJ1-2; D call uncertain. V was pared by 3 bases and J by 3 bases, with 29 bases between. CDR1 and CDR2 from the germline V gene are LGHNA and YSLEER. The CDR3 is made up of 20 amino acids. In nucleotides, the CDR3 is TGCGCCAGCAGCCAGACCCATCCGGGCCCAAGGGTAGAGGGTCACTATGGCTACACCTTC. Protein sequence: CASSQTHPGPRVEGHYGYTF.

The CDR3 DNA reads as TGTGCCAGCAACGACGGGGGGGCAAGAGAGACCCAGTACTTC. It translates to CASNDGGARETQYF. The V call is TRBV2, the J call TRBJ2-5, with TRBD2 matching 8 bases. The CDR3 runs 14 residues. V was clipped by 7 bases and J by 4 bases; unmatched bases: 8. Germline CDR1 and CDR2: SNHLY and FYNNEI.

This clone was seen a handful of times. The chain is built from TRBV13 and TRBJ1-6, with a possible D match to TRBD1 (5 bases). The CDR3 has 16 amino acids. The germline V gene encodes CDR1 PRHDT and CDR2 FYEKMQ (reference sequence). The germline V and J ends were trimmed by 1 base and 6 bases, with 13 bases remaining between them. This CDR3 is CASSLDAGRVNSPLHF. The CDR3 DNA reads TGTGCCAGCAGCTTAGACGCGGGACGGGTTAATTCACCCCTCCACTTT.

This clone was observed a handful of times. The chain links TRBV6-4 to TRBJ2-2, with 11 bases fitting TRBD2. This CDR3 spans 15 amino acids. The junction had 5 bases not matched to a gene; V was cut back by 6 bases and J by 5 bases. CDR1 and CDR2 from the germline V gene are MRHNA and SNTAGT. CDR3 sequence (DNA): TGTGCCAGCAGCCCCTTAGCGGGGGGGACCGGGGAGCTGTTTTTT. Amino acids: CASSPLAGGTGELFF.

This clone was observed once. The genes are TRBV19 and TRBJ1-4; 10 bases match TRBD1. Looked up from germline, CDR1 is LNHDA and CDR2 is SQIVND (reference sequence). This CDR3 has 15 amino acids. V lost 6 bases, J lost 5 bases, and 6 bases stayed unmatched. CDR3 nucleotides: TGTGCCAGTAGGGACAGGGGGGGATTCAATGAAAAACTGTTTTTT. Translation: CASRDRGGFNEKLFF. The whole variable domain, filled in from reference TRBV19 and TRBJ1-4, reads DGGITQSPKYLFRKEGQNVTLSCEQNLNHDAMYWYRQDPGQGLRLIYYSQIVNDFQKGDIAEGYSVSREKKESFPLTVTSAQKNPTAFYLCASRDRGGFNEKLFFGSGTQLSVL.

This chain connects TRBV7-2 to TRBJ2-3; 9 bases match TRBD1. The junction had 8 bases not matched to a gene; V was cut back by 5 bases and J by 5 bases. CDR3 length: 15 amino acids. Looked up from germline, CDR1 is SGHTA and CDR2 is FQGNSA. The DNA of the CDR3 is TGTGCCAGCAGCCCAGGACAGGGGTCGGTAGATACGCAGTATTTT. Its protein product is CASSPGQGSVDTQYF.

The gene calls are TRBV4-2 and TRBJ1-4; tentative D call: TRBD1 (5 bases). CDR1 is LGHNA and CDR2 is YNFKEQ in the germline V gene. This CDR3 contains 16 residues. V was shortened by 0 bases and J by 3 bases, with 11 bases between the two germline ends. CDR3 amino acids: CASSQDQGSPNEKLFF. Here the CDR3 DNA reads TGTGCCAGCAGCCAAGATCAGGGTTCCCCTAATGAAAAACTGTTTTTT.

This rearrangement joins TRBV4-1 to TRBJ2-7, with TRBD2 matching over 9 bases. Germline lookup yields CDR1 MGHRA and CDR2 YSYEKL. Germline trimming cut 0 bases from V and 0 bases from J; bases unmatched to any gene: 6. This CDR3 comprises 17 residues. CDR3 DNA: TGCGCCAGCAGCCAAGATAGGCTAGCGGGACCCTCCTACGAGCAGTACTTC. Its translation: CASSQDRLAGPSYEQYF.

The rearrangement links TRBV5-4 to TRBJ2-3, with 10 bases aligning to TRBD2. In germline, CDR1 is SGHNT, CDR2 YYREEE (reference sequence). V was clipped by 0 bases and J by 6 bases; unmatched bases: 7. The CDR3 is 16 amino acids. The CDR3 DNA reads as TGTGCCAGCAGCTTGGACCTAGCGGGAGCGGGGGATACGCAGTATTTT. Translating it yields CASSLDLAGAGDTQYF. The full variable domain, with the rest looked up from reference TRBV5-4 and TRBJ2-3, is ETGVTQSPTHLIKTRGQQVTLRCSSQSGHNTVSWYQQALGQGPQFIFQYYREEENGRGNFPPRFSGLQFPNYSSELNVNALELDDSALYLCASSLDLAGAGDTQYFGPGTRLTVL.

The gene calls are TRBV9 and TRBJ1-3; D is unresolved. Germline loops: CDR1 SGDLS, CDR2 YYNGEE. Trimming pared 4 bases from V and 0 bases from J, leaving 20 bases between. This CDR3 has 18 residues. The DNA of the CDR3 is TGTGCCAGCAGCCCCGCCTTGGCTGGCTTTGGCTCTGGAAACACCATATATTTT. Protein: CASSPALAGFGSGNTIYF. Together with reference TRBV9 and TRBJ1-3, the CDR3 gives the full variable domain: DSGVTQTPKHLITATGQRVTLRCSPRSGDLSVYWYQQSLDQGLQFLIQYYNGEERAKGNILERFSAQQFPDLHSELNLSSLELGDSALYFCASSPALAGFGSGNTIYFGEGSWLTVV.

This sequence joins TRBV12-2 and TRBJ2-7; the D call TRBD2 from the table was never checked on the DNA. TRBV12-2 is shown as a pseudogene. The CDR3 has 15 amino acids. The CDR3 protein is CASQLPGLAGDEQYF. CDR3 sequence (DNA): TGTGCAAGTCAGTTACCCGGACTAGCGGGAGACGAGCAGTACTTC.

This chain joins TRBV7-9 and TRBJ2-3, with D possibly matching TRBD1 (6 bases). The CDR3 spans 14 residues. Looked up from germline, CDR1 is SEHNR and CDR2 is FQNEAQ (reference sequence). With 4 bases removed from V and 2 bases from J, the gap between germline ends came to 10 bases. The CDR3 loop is CASSSTGFTDTQYF. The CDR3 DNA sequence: TGTGCCAGCAGCTCCACAGGGTTCACAGATACGCAGTATTTT.

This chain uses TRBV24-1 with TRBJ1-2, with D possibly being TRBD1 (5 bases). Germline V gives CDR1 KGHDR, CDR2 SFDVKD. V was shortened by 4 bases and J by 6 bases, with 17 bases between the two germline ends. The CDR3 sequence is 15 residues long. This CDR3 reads CATSDPFRVGDGYTF. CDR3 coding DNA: TGTGCCACCAGTGACCCCTTCAGGGTAGGGGATGGCTACACCTTC.

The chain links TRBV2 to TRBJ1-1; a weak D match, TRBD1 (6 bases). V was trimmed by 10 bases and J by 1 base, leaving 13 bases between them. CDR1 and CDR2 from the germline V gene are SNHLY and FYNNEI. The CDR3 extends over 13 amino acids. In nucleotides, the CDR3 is TGTGCCACCAGAAACAGGGAGAACACTGAAGCTTTCTTT. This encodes CATRNRENTEAFF.

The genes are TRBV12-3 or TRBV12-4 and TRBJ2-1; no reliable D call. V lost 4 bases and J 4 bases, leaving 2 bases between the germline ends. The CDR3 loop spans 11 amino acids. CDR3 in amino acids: CASSSYNEQFF. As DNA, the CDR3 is TGTGCCAGCAGTTCATACAATGAGCAGTTCTTC.

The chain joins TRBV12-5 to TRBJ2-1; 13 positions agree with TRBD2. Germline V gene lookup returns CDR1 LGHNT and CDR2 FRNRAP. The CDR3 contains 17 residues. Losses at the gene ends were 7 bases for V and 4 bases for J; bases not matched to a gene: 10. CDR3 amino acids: CASALFGTSGKYNEQFF. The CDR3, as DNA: TGTGCTAGTGCCCTCTTCGGGACTAGCGGGAAGTACAATGAGCAGTTCTTC. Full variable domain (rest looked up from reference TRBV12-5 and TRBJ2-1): DARVTQTPRHKVTEMGQEVTMRCQPILGHNTVFWYRQTMMQGLELLAYFRNRAPLDDSGMPKDRFSAEMPDATLATLKIQPSEPRDSAVYFCASALFGTSGKYNEQFFGPGTRLTVL.

The CDR3 sequence: CASSLSVNTEAFF. The CDR3 DNA reads TGTGCCAGCAGCTTAAGCGTCAACACTGAAGCTTTCTTT. This rearrangement joins TRBV7-2 to TRBJ1-1; D uncertain. V dropped 2 bases and J dropped 2 bases, with 6 bases sitting between them. The CDR3 contains 13 residues. Germline CDR1 is SGHTA and CDR2 is FQGNSA.

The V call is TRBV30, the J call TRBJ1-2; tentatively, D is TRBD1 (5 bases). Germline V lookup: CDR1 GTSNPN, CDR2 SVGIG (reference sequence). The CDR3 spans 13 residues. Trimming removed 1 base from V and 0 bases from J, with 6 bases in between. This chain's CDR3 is CAWSEGSNYGYTF. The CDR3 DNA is TGTGCCTGGAGTGAGGGGTCTAACTATGGCTACACCTTC.

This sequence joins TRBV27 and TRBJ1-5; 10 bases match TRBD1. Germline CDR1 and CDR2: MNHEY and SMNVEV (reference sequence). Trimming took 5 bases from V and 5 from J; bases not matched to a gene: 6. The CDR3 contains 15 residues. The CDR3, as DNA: TGTGCCAGCAGTCCGGGGACAGGGGATCATCAGCCCCAGCATTTT. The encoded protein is CASSPGTGDHQPQHF.

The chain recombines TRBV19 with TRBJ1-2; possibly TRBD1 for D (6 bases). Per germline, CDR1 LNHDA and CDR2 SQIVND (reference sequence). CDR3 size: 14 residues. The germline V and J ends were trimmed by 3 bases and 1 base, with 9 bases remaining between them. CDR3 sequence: CASSMDSFNYGYTF. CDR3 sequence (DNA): TGTGCCAGTAGTATGGACAGTTTTAACTATGGCTACACCTTC.

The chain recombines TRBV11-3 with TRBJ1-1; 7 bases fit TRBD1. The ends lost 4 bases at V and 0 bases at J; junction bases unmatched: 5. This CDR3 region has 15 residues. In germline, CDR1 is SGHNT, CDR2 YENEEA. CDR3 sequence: CASSSEGQMNTEAFF. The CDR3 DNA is TGTGCCAGCAGCTCAGAGGGACAGATGAACACTGAAGCTTTCTTT.

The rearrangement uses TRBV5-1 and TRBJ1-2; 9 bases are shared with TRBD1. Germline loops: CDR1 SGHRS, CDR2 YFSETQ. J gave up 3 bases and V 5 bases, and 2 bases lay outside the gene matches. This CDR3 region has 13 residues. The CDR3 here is CASRGQGDYGYTF. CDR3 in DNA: TGCGCCAGCAGGGGACAGGGAGACTATGGCTACACCTTC.

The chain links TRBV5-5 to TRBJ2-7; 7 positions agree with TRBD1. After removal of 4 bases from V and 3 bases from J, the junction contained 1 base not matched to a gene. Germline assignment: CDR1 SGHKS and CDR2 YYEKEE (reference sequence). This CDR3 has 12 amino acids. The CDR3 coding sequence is TGTGCCAGCAGCACAGGGGTCTACGAGCAGTACTTC. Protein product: CASSTGVYEQYF.

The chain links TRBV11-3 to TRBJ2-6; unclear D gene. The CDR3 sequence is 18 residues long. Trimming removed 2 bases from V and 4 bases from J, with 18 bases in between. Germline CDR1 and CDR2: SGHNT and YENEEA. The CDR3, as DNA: TGTGCCAGCAGCTTAAGAGGCACCCGCCTCTCCGGGGCCAACGTCCTGACTTTC. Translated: CASSLRGTRLSGANVLTF.

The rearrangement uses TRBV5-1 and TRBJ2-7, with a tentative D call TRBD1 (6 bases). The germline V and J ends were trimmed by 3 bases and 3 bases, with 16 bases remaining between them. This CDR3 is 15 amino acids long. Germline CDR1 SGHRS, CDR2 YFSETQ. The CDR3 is CASSSSGTNIYEQYF. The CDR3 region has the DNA TGCGCCAGCAGCTCGTCCGGGACAAACATCTACGAGCAGTACTTC.

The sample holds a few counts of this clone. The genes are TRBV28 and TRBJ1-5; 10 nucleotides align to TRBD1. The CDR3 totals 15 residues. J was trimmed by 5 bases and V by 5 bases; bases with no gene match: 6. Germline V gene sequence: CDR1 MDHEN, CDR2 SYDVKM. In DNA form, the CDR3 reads TGTGCCAGCAGTCCCCGGGACAGGGGCTATCAGCCCCAGCATTTT. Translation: CASSPRDRGYQPQHF.

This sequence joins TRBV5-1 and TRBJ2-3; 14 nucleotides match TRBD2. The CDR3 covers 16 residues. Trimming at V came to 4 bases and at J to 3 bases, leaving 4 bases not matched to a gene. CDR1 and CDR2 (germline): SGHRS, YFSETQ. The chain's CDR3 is CASSRGLAGETDTQYF. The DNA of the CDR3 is TGCGCCAGCAGCCGGGGACTAGCGGGGGAGACAGATACGCAGTATTTT. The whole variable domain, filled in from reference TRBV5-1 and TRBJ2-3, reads KAGVTQTPRYLIKTRGQQVTLSCSPISGHRSVSWYQQTPGQGLQFLFEYFSETQRNKGNFPGRFSGRQFSNSRSEMNVSTLELGDSALYLCASSRGLAGETDTQYFGPGTRLTVL.

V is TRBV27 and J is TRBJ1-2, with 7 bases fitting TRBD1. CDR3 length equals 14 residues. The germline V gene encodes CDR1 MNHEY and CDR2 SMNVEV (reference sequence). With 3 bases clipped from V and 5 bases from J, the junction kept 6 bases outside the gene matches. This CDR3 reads CASSFSGQTYGYTF. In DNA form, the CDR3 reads TGTGCCAGCAGTTTTTCGGGACAGACATATGGCTACACCTTC.

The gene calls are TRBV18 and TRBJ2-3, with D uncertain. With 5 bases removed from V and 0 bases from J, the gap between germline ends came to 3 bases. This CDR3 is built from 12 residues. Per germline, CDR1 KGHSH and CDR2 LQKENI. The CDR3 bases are TGTGCCAGCTCAGGCAGCACAGATACGCAGTATTTT. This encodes CASSGSTDTQYF.